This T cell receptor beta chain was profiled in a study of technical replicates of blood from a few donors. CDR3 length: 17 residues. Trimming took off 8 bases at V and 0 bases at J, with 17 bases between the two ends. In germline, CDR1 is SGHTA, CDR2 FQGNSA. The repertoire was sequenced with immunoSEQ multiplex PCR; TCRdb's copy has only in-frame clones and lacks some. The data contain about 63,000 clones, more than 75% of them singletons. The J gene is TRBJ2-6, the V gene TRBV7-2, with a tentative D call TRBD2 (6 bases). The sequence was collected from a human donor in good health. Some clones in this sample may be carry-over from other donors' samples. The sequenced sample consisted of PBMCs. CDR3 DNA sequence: TGTGCCAGCGACCGGGAGCGGGCGACCTCTGGGGCCAACGTCCTGACTTTC. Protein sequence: CASDRERATSGANVLTF.